This paragraph covers one T cell receptor (beta chain) sequence. These data are taken from a study of T cells after posttransplantation cyclophosphamide. CDR1 SGHNT and CDR2 YYREEE come from the germline V gene (reference sequence). V lost 1 base to trimming and J lost 6 bases, with 11 bases between them. The CDR3 is made up of 14 amino acids. Produced via immunoSEQ multiplex PCR; TCRdb's table is partial and in-frame only. In the table there are around 23,000 clones, about 98% of which are singletons. The sequencing input was naive CD8+ T cells sorted from PBMCs. The rearrangement uses TRBV5-4 and TRBJ2-1; D possibly corresponds to TRBD1 (6 bases). The source of this sequence is a man aged 35 to 55 in good health, CMV-negative, and a related stem cell transplant donor. The CDR3 region has the DNA TGTGCCAGCAGCTTGTACGGGACACTCAATGAGCAGTTCTTC. Its translation: CASSLYGTLNEQFF.